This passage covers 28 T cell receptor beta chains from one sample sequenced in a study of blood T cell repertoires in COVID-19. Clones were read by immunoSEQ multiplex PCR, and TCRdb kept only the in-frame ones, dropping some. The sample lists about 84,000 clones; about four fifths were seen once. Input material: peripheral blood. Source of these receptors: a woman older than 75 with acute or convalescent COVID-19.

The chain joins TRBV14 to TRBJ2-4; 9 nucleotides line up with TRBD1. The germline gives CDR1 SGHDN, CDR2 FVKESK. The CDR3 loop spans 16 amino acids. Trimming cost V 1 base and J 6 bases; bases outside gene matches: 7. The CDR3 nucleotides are TGTGCCAGCAGCCAAGTCCCTCCGGGACAGGGAAACATTCAGTACTTC. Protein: CASSQVPPGQGNIQYF.

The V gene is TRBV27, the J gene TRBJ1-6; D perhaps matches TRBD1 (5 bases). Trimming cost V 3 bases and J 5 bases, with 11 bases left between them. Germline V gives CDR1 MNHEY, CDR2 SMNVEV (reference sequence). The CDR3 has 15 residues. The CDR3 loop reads CASSLGGVNNSPLHF. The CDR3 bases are TGTGCCAGCAGTTTGGGGGGAGTGAATAATTCACCCCTCCACTTT.

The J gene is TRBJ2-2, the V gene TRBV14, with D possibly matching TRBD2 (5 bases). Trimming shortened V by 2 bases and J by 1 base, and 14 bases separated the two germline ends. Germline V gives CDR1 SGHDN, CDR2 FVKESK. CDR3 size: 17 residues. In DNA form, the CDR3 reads TGTGCCAGCAGCCAACAAGCCCCCGGACTGAACACCGGGGAGCTGTTTTTT. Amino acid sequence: CASSQQAPGLNTGELFF. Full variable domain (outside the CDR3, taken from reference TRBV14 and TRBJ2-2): EAGVTQFPSHSVIEKGQTVTLRCDPISGHDNLYWYRRVMGKEIKFLLHFVKESKQDESGMPNNRFLAERTGGTYSTLKVQPAELEDSGVYFCASSQQAPGLNTGELFFGEGSRLTVL.

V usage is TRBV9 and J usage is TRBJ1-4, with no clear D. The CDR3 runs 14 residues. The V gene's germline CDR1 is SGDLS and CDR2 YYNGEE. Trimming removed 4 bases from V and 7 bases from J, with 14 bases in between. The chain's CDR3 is CASSRGSWAEKLFF. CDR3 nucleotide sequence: TGTGCCAGCAGCCGGGGATCGTGGGCTGAAAAACTGTTTTTT.

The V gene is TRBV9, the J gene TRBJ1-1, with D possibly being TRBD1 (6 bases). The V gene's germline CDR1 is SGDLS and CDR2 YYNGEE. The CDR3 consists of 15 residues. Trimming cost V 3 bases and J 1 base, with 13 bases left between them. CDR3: CASSAEGHENTEAFF. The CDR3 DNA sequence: TGTGCCAGCAGCGCCGAGGGACACGAGAACACTGAAGCTTTCTTT. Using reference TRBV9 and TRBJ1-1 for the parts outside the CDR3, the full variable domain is DSGVTQTPKHLITATGQRVTLRCSPRSGDLSVYWYQQSLDQGLQFLIQYYNGEERAKGNILERFSAQQFPDLHSELNLSSLELGDSALYFCASSAEGHENTEAFFGQGTRLTVV.

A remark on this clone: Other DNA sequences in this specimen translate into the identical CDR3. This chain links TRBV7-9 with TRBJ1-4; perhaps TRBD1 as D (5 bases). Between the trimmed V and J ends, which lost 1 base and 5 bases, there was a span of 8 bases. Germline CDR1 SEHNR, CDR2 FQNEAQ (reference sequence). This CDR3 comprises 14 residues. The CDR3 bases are TGTGCCAGCAGCTTAGGCCAGGGAAATGAAAAACTGTTTTTT. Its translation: CASSLGQGNEKLFF.

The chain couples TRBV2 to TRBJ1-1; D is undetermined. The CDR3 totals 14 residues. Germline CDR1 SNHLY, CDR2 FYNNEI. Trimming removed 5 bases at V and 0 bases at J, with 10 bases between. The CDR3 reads CASSPGAVNTEAFF. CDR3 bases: TGTGCCAGCAGTCCGGGAGCGGTGAACACTGAAGCTTTCTTT.

The CDR3 DNA reads as TGTGCCAGCAGCCAAGAGGGGGACATCTATGGCTACACCTTC. Encoded protein: CASSQEGDIYGYTF. The chain uses TRBV3-1 (or the pseudogene TRBV3-2) and TRBJ1-2; the D gene is possibly TRBD1 (6 bases). Trimming took 0 bases from V and 4 from J, leaving 9 bases between them. The CDR3 consists of 14 residues. Germline lookup yields CDR1 LGHDT and CDR2 YNNKEL (reference sequence).

The CDR3 protein is CASSQDISQPSGYTF. The CDR3 nucleotides are TGCGCCAGCAGCCAAGATATCTCACAGCCCTCTGGCTACACCTTC. The chain is built from TRBV4-1 and TRBJ1-2; no clear D. Trimming pared 0 bases from V and 7 bases from J, leaving 15 bases between. CDR3 length equals 15 residues. In germline, CDR1 is MGHRA, CDR2 YSYEKL.

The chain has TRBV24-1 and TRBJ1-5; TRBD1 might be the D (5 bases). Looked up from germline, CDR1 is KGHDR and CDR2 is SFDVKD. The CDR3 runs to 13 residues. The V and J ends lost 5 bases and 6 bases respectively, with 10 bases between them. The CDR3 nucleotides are TGTGCCACCAGTGGCCAGGGCTTTCAGCCCCAGCATTTT. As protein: CATSGQGFQPQHF.

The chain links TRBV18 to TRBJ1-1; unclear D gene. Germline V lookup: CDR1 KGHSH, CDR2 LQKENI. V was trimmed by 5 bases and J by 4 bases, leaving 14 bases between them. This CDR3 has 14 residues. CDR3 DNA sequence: TGTGCCAGCTCATCCGACTCTGGAGGCACTGAAGCTTTCTTT. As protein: CASSSDSGGTEAFF.

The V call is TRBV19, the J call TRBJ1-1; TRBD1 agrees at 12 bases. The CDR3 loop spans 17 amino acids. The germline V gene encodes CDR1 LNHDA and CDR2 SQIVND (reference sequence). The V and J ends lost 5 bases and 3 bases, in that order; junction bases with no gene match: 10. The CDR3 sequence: CASSWSGQGARYTEAFF. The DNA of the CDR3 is TGTGCCAGTAGTTGGTCGGGACAGGGGGCCAGGTACACTGAAGCTTTCTTT.

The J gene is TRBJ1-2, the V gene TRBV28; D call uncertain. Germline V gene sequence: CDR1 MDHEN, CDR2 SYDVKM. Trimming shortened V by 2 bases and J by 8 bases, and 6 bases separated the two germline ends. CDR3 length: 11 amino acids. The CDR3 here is CASSLGKGYTF. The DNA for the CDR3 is TGTGCCAGCAGTTTAGGCAAGGGCTACACCTTC.

This chain's CDR3 is CASSWTGSQAFF. Here the CDR3 DNA reads TGTGCCAGCAGCTGGACAGGGTCACAAGCTTTCTTT. V is TRBV5-6 and J is TRBJ1-1, with 8 nucleotides matching TRBD1. The germline V gene has CDR1 SGHDT and CDR2 YYEEEE. V shed 3 bases, J shed 9 bases, and the junction held 4 bases outside the gene matches. The CDR3 totals 12 residues.

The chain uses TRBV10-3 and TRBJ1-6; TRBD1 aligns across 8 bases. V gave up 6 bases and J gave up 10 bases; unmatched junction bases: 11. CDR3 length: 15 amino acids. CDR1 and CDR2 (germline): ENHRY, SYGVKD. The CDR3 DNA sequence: TGTGCCATCAGCGTGTCGACAGGGGACAACTCACCCCTCCACTTT. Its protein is CAISVSTGDNSPLHF.

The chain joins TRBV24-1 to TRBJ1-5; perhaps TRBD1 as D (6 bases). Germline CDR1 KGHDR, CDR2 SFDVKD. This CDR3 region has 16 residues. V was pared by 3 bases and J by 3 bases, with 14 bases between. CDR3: CATSDPGAGPNQPQHF. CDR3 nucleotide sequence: TGTGCCACCAGTGATCCAGGGGCCGGGCCCAATCAGCCCCAGCATTTT.

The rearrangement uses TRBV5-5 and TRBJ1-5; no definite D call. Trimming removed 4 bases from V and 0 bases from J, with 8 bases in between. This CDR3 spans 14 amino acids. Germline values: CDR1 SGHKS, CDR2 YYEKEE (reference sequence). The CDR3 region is CASSRDYSNQPQHF. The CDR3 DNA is TGTGCCAGCAGCCGGGATTATAGCAATCAGCCCCAGCATTTT.

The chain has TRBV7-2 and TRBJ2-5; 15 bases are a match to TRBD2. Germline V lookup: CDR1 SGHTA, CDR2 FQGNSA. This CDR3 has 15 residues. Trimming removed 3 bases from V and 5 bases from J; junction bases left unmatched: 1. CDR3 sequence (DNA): TGTGCCAGCAGCTTTGGGACTAGCGGGGGGGAGACCCAGTACTTC. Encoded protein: CASSFGTSGGETQYF. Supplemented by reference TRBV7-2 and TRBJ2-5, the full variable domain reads GAGVSQSPSNKVTEKGKDVELRCDPISGHTALYWYRQSLGQGLEFLIYFQGNSAPDKSGLPSDRFSAERTGGSVSTLTIQRTQQEDSAVYLCASSFGTSGGETQYFGPGTRLLVL.

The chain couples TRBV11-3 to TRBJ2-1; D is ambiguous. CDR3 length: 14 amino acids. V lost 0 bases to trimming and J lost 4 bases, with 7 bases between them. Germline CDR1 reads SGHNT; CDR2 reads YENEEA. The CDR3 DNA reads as TGTGCCAGCAGCTTAGATCGTGTGTACAATGAGCAGTTCTTC. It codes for CASSLDRVYNEQFF.

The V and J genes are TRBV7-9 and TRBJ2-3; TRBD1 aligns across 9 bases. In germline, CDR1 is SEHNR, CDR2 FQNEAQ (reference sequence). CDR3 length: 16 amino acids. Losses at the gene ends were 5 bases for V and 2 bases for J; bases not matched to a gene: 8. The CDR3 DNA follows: TGTGCCAGCAGCCCAGCCGGGACAGGGTACACAGATACGCAGTATTTT. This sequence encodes CASSPAGTGYTDTQYF.

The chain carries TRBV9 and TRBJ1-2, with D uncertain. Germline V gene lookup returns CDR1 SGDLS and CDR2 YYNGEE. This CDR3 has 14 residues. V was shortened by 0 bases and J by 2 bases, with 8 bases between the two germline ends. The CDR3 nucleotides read TGTGCCAGCAGCGTAGAGTTAGAGAACTATGGCTACACCTTC. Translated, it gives CASSVELENYGYTF.

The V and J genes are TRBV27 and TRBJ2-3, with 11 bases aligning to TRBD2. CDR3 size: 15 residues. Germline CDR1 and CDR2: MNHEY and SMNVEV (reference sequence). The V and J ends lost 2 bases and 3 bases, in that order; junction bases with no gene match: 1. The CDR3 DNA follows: TGTGCCAGCAGTTTAAGGACTAGCGGGACAGATACGCAGTATTTT. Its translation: CASSLRTSGTDTQYF.

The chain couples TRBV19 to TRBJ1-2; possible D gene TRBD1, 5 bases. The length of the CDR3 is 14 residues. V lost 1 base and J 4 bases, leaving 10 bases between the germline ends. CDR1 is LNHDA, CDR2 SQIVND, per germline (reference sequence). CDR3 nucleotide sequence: TGTGCCAGTAGTATAGGGCAGGGTCTCTATGGCTACACCTTC. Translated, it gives CASSIGQGLYGYTF.

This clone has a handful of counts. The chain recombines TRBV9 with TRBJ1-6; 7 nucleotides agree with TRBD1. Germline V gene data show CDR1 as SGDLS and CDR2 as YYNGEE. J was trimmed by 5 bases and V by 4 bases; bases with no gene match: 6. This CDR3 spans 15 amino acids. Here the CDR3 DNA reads TGTGCCAGCAGCCCTATGACAGGGAATAATTCACCCCTCCACTTT. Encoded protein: CASSPMTGNNSPLHF. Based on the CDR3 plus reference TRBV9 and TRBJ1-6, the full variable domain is DSGVTQTPKHLITATGQRVTLRCSPRSGDLSVYWYQQSLDQGLQFLIQYYNGEERAKGNILERFSAQQFPDLHSELNLSSLELGDSALYFCASSPMTGNNSPLHFGNGTRLTVT.

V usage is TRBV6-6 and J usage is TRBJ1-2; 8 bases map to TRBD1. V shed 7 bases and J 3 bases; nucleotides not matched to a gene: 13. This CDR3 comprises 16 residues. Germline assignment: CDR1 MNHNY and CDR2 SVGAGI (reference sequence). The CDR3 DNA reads TGTGCCAGCACCCCTGGGGCGGGACAGGCGGACTATGGCTACACCTTC. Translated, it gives CASTPGAGQADYGYTF.

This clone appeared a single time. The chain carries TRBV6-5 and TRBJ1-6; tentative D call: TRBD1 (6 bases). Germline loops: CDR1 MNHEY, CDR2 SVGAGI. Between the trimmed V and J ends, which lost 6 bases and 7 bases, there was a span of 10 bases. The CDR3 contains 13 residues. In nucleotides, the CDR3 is TGTGCCAGCAGACAGGGCCCCAATTCACCCCTCCACTTT. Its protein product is CASRQGPNSPLHF.

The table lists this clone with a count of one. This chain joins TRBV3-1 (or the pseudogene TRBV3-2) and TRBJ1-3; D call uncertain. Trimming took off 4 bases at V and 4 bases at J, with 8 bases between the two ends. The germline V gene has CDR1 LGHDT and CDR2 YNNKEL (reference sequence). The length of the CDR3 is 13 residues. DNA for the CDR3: TGTGCCAGCAGCCCCCGTTTGGGAAACACCATATATTTT. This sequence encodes CASSPRLGNTIYF.

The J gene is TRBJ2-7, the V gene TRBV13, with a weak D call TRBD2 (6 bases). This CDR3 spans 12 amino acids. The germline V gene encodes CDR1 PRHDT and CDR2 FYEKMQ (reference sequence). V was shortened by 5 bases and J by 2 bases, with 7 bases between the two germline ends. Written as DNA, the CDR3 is TGTGCCAGCAGCGGAGGGCCCTACGAGCAGTACTTC. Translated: CASSGGPYEQYF.